This TCR beta chain was recorded in a study of brain T cells in children with intractable seizures. Germline assignment: CDR1 SSHAT and CDR2 FNYEAQ (reference sequence). The CDR3 has 16 amino acids. The assay was immunoSEQ multiplex PCR, and TCRdb's table has in-frame clones only and misses some. The data contain roughly 8,700 clones, 69% of them seen just once; the ten biggest clones take up more than 15%. Surgery cases with the highest brain T cell transcript signatures were chosen for sequencing. Pre-surgery treatment included at least one anti-epileptic drug. With respect to this clone: The junction and the germline gene differ at one end; a read error may be behind it.

The chain combines TRBV7-7 with TRBJ2-5; the match to TRBD2 covers 15 bases. Source: resected brain tissue, taken at surgery. The clonotype originates from a girl aged 2 to 9 with tuberous sclerosis and intractable seizures. CDR3 DNA sequence: TGTGCTAGCAGCCCGGGACTAGCGGGGGGACAAGAGACCCAGTACTTC. It codes for CASSPGLAGGQETQYF.